The 25 T cell receptor beta chains given below trace back to one sample, sequenced in a study of CD8+ T cells in alopecia areata (dated by TCRdb to the late 2010s). Library preparation employed the immunoSEQ multiplex PCR assay. To provide template for TCR sequencing, every sample had RNA extracted and reverse transcribed into cDNA. This immuneACCESS table, as held by TCRdb, lists in-frame sequences with V and J called but not all clones. Of the missing ones, under half trace to an unresolved V gene in checked studies; the others have no known cause. For this sample, 20,000 or so clones appear and none is a singleton. The top ten clonotypes cover roughly 29% of the sample. Cells from pooled mouse cutaneous lymph nodes were stained for CD4, CD8alpha, NKG2D, NKG2ACE and other markers and then sorted on a BD Influx. The material sequenced was CD8+ T cells sorted from a lymph node. The receptors originated from a C3H/HeJ mouse with alopecia areata. This strain is characterized by the MHC haplotype H2-k.

This clone was seen ten or more times. At residue 11, TCRdb's protein disagrees with the DNA translation; the protein shown here derives from the DNA. Germline and genes here are mouse. Read coverage stops 3 residues before the CDR3 terminus; the germline J gene supplies the remainder. The chain combines TRBV13-1 with TRBJ1-3, with 7 bases aligning to TRBD1. This CDR3 is built from 14 residues. Per the germline V gene, CDR1 is NSHNY and CDR2 is SYGAGN. Germline trimming cut 1 base from V and 4 bases from J; bases unmatched to any gene: 2. CDR3 in amino acids: CASSDNRGGNTLYF. The CDR3 bases that were read are TGTGCCAGCAGTGATAACAGGGGAGGAAATACG.

There are many counts of this clone. Gene and germline names: mouse. Read data end 4 residues before the CDR3 end; the end is taken from the germline J gene. The chain carries TRBV31 and TRBJ2-5; D perhaps matches TRBD2 (6 bases). CDR1 GKSSPN and CDR2 SITVG come from the germline V gene. The CDR3 has 14 residues. The DNA read from the CDR3 is TGTGCCTGGAGTCTCTGGGGAAGAGGGGAC. It is translated as CAWSLWGRGD. The whole CDR3 sequence is CAWSLWGRGDTQYF.

The table lists this clone with many counts. Each gene name is a mouse one. Read data end 4 residues before the CDR3 end; the end is taken from the germline J gene. The chain combines TRBV17 with TRBJ2-7; TRBD1 agrees at 9 bases. Germline CDR1 and CDR2: MNHDT and YYDKIL. This CDR3 region has 13 residues. Partial CDR3 DNA: TGTGCTAGCAGAGGGACAGGGAGGGAT. Translation gives CASRGTGRD. The CDR3 in its entirety is CASRGTGRDEQYF.

This clone was seen only a few times. A much more abundant neighbour one base away suggests this may be a read error. Genes and germline come from the mouse. The part of the CDR3 DNA that was read is TGTGCCAGCAGTACATTTTCCAACGAA. The encoded protein is CASSTFSNE. The CDR3, in full, reads CASSTFSNERLFF. The rearrangement uses TRBV14 and TRBJ1-4; the D is unclear. Sequencing ends 4 residues short of the CDR3 end; the germline J gene provides the rest. The V end was cut by 4 bases, the J end by 0 bases, with 4 bases between. The CDR3 sequence is 13 residues long. The germline V gene has CDR1 SGHDT and CDR2 FRDEAV.

This clone is labeled as medium-sized. Gene names are the mouse ones. The read terminates 4 residues before the CDR3 end, so the remaining end is supplied by the germline J gene. V usage is TRBV13-3 and J usage is TRBJ2-5, with D possibly matching TRBD1 (6 bases). The V and J ends lost 0 bases and 3 bases respectively, with 8 bases between them. The length of the CDR3 is 14 residues. Germline-derived CDR1 and CDR2 are NNHDY and SYVADS. The DNA read from the CDR3 is TGTGCCAGCAGTGATGTGGGACATCAAGAC. Translated: CASSDVGHQD. The CDR3 as a whole reads CASSDVGHQDTQYF.

This clone is medium-sized. Mouse gene names apply. The read terminates 4 residues before the CDR3 end, so the remaining end is supplied by the germline J gene. The chain employs TRBV16 and TRBJ2-3; 10 positions agree with TRBD1. CDR1 and CDR2 (germline): SGHSA, FRNQAP. The trim removed 3 bases at V and 3 bases at J, leaving 3 bases unmatched. The CDR3 runs 15 residues. CDR3: CASSFPGQGAETLYF. The covered CDR3 bases are TGTGCAAGCAGCTTTCCGGGACAGGGGGCAGAA.

This clone was recorded at least ten times. Mouse gene names apply. The read ends 4 residues before the CDR3 terminus; that terminus is restored from the germline J gene. J is TRBJ2-4 and V is TRBV13-2; 10 nucleotides agree with TRBD2. After removal of 1 base from V and 1 base from J, the junction contained 3 bases not matched to a gene. CDR1 NNHNN and CDR2 SYGAGS come from the germline V gene (reference sequence). The CDR3 has 16 residues. The CDR3 sequence is CASGDWLGGRQNTLYF. CDR3 bases read: TGTGCCAGCGGTGATTGGCTGGGGGGGCGTCAAAAC.

This clone has just a few counts. The gene names given are mouse names. The read falls 4 residues short of the CDR3 end, and the missing part is taken from the germline J gene. The chain joins TRBV1 to TRBJ1-2; 9 bases match TRBD1. CDR1 and CDR2 (germline): NSQYPW, LRSPGD (reference sequence). The CDR3 runs to 15 residues. The CDR3 spells CTCSANGQGRFDYTF. CDR3 bases read: TGCACCTGCAGTGCAAACGGACAGGGGAGATTC.

Notes on this clone: The listed genes are named as in mouse. The missing CDR3 end, 4 residues past where the read stops, is filled in from the germline J gene. The V gene is TRBV13-3, the J gene TRBJ2-4, with a weak D call TRBD1 (6 bases). CDR3 length equals 15 residues. CDR1 is NNHDY and CDR2 is SYVADS in the germline V gene. V shed 3 bases and J shed 0 bases, with 11 bases lying between them. CDR3 DNA, as far as it was read: TGTGCCAGCAGTGGGACAGACCCTAGTCAAAAC. Amino acid sequence: CASSGTDPSQN. The whole CDR3 protein reads CASSGTDPSQNTLYF. The full variable domain, its missing parts supplied by reference TRBV13-3 and TRBJ2-4, is EAAVTQSPRSKVAVTGGKVTLSCHQTNNHDYMYWYRQDTGHGLRLIHYSYVADSTEKGDIPDGYKASRPSQENFSLILELASLSQTAVYFCASSGTDPSQNTLYFGAGTRLSVL.

A note on this clone: Gene names and germline refer to mouse. The CDR3 goes on 4 residues after the read ends, and that part is filled in from the germline J gene. The V and J genes are TRBV31 and TRBJ1-4; weak D call: TRBD1 (6 bases). Germline V lookup: CDR1 GKSSPN, CDR2 SITVG. The CDR3 contains 14 residues. Partial CDR3 DNA: TGTGCCTGGAGTCTAGTGACAGGCCCCGAA. This encodes CAWSLVTGPE. The full CDR3 sequence reads CAWSLVTGPERLFF.

As regards this clone: The genes and germline here are from mouse. Coverage ceases 4 residues before the CDR3 finishes, and the germline J gene fills in the end. The V and J genes are TRBV13-3 and TRBJ2-3; TRBD2 matches 11 bases. CDR3 length: 16 residues. Germline V gene sequence: CDR1 NNHDY, CDR2 SYVADS. Germline trimming cut 3 bases from V and 0 bases from J; bases unmatched to any gene: 3. The DNA read from the CDR3 is TGTGCCAGCAGTGGACTGGGGGGGATTAGTGCAGAA. Its protein is CASSGLGGISAE. The full CDR3 is CASSGLGGISAETLYF.

Concerning this clone: Gene names and germline refer to mouse. With the read ending 4 residues before the CDR3 end, the germline J gene is used to fill in that end. V is TRBV1 and J is TRBJ2-5, with TRBD1 matching over 10 bases. The trim removed 3 bases at V and 3 bases at J, leaving 0 bases unmatched. CDR3 length equals 14 residues. Per the germline V gene, CDR1 is NSQYPW and CDR2 is LRSPGD (reference sequence). The part of the CDR3 DNA that was read is TGCACCTGCAGTGCGGACAGGGGGCAAGAC. Translation: CTCSADRGQD. The whole CDR3 reads CTCSADRGQDTQYF.

This clone was seen more than once but under ten times. Any gene name here is a mouse gene name. The read comes to an end 4 residues before the CDR3 does, leaving the germline J gene to fill in the end. The rearrangement joins TRBV13-3 to TRBJ2-4; D unclear. Looked up from germline, CDR1 is NNHDY and CDR2 is SYVADS. V lost 6 bases and J 0 bases, leaving 11 bases between the germline ends. The CDR3 contains 14 residues. The CDR3 protein is CASNPTASQNTLYF. The CDR3 DNA, read in part, is TGTGCCAGCAATCCAACAGCTAGTCAAAAC.

This clone was observed many times. Any gene name here is a mouse gene name. The read comes to an end 4 residues before the CDR3 does, leaving the germline J gene to fill in the end. This sequence joins TRBV13-3 and TRBJ1-1; TRBD1 aligns across 9 bases. The CDR3 sequence is 11 residues long. The germline CDR1 and CDR2 sequences are NNHDY and SYVADS. The CDR3 region is CASGQGSEVFF. The sequenced CDR3 bases are TGTGCCAGCGGACAGGGGTCA.

This clone has ten or more counts. Gene names refer to mouse genes. The read ends 4 residues early relative to the CDR3; the germline J gene fills the gap. The rearrangement joins TRBV1 to TRBJ1-2, with D hard to call. Germline V lookup: CDR1 NSQYPW, CDR2 LRSPGD (reference sequence). CDR3 size: 13 residues. V was trimmed by 2 bases and J by 0 bases, leaving 4 bases between them. The CDR3 DNA, read in part, is TGCACCTGCAGTGCACATGCAAACTCC. Translating gives CTCSAHANS. The CDR3 in full is CTCSAHANSDYTF.

This clone was seen more than once but under ten times. Genes here carry mouse names. The CDR3 goes on 4 residues after the read ends, and that part is filled in from the germline J gene. V is TRBV1 and J is TRBJ1-4, with 7 bases fitting TRBD1. With 3 bases clipped from V and 5 bases from J, the junction kept 6 bases outside the gene matches. CDR1 and CDR2 (germline): NSQYPW, LRSPGD (reference sequence). CDR3 length: 15 amino acids. The CDR3 bases that were read are TGCACCTGCAGTGCGAGGACAGGAGGGAACGAA. It is translated as CTCSARTGGNE. The full CDR3 protein is CTCSARTGGNERLFF.

This clone was counted a few times. The genes are named according to mouse. The read terminates 4 residues ahead of where the CDR3 ends, so the germline J gene completes it. The V gene is TRBV16, the J gene TRBJ2-4; the D gene is possibly TRBD1 (6 bases). Deletions cut 3 bases from V and 0 bases from J, with 10 bases between. This CDR3 contains 15 residues. CDR1 and CDR2 (germline): SGHSA, FRNQAP. The CDR3: CASSFPDSSQNTLYF. Incomplete CDR3 DNA: TGTGCAAGCAGCTTCCCGGACAGTAGTCAAAAC. Full variable domain (remainder filled in from reference TRBV16 and TRBJ2-4): NAGVIQTPRHKVTGKGQEATLWCEPISGHSAVFWYRQTIVQGLEFLTYFRNQAPIDDSGMPKERFSAQMPNQSHSTLKIQSTQPQDSAVYLCASSFPDSSQNTLYFGAGTRLSVL.

As concerns this clone: Genes and germline come from the mouse. Read coverage stops 4 residues before the CDR3 terminus; the germline J gene supplies the remainder. The rearrangement links TRBV13-3 to TRBJ1-4; D is undetermined. The germline CDR1 and CDR2 sequences are NNHDY and SYVADS. CDR3 size: 16 residues. The V end was cut by 0 bases, the J end by 0 bases, with 9 bases between. The CDR3 bases that were read are TGTGCCAGCAGTGATGAGACAAAATTTTCCAACGAA. It translates to CASSDETKFSNE. From start to end, the CDR3 is CASSDETKFSNERLFF.

A remark on this clone: Genes and germline come from the mouse. The CDR3 extends 4 residues past the end of the read, so its final part is completed from the germline J gene. V and J are TRBV13-3 and TRBJ2-5; the match to TRBD2 covers 8 bases. Per germline, CDR1 NNHDY and CDR2 SYVADS. Trimming cost V 1 base and J 0 bases; bases outside gene matches: 1. The length of the CDR3 is 15 residues. CDR3 in amino acids: CASSDHWGNQDTQYF. The covered CDR3 bases are TGTGCCAGCAGTGATCACTGGGGGAACCAAGAC.

Comment on this clone: Here the gene names and germline are mouse. The read finishes 4 residues shy of the CDR3 end, and the germline J gene is used to complete it. This chain links TRBV13-2 with TRBJ2-7, with 10 bases that match TRBD2. Germline V gene data show CDR1 as NNHNN and CDR2 as SYGAGS (reference sequence). V was pared by 1 base and J by 0 bases, with 4 bases of the junction left unmatched. This CDR3 region has 16 residues. The sequenced CDR3 bases are TGTGCCAGCGGTGATCTGGGGGGGCTCCTCTCCTAT. Translation gives CASGDLGGLLSY. The full CDR3 protein reads CASGDLGGLLSYEQYF.

Comments on this clone: Gene names are mouse gene names. The CDR3 end is not reached by the read, which stops 4 residues before it; the germline J gene fills it in. This chain links TRBV13-3 with TRBJ2-4; TRBD2 matches at 11 bases. The germline V gene encodes CDR1 NNHDY and CDR2 SYVADS. The CDR3 length is 14 residues. J gave up 2 bases and V 5 bases, and 1 base lay outside the gene matches. CDR3: CASRTGGVQNTLYF. The part of the CDR3 DNA that was read is TGTGCCAGCAGGACTGGGGGGGTTCAAAAC.

On this clone: Mouse gene names apply. Read data end 4 residues before the CDR3 end; the end is taken from the germline J gene. J is TRBJ2-5 and V is TRBV31; a possible D gene is TRBD1 (6 bases). Per germline, CDR1 GKSSPN and CDR2 SITVG. This CDR3 is built from 13 residues. The V gene lost 3 bases and the J gene lost 2 bases, with 9 bases spanning the gap. Here the CDR3 reads CAWSNRVQDTQYF. The covered CDR3 bases are TGTGCCTGGAGCAACAGGGTCCAAGAC.

This clone was detected ten times or more. Mouse germline and gene names are used. The read is 4 residues too short to cover the CDR3 end, so that end is filled in from the germline J gene. The chain has TRBV13-3 and TRBJ2-1; no clear D. The CDR3 is made up of 12 amino acids. Germline V lookup: CDR1 NNHDY, CDR2 SYVADS. V was cut by 5 bases and J by 3 bases, with 6 bases left in between. CDR3 sequence reads: CASRQSYAEQFF. The CDR3 bases that were read are TGTGCCAGCAGACAGTCCTATGCT.

This clone was seen ten or more times. Mouse germline and gene names are used. Read coverage stops 4 residues before the CDR3 terminus; the germline J gene supplies the remainder. The J gene is TRBJ2-3, the V gene TRBV13-3; 8 bases line up with TRBD1. The CDR3 contains 16 residues. The V segment lost 2 bases and the J segment 0 bases; nucleotides outside the gene matches: 5. Per germline, CDR1 NNHDY and CDR2 SYVADS. The sequenced CDR3 bases are TGTGCCAGCAGTGACAGGGGGCCGACTAGTGCAGAA. Translated, it gives CASSDRGPTSAE. In full, the CDR3 reads CASSDRGPTSAETLYF.

This clone has ten or more counts. All gene names here are mouse names. The read ends 4 residues before the CDR3 terminus; that terminus is restored from the germline J gene. The rearrangement links TRBV13-3 to TRBJ2-7, with D maybe TRBD1 (6 bases). V was shortened by 4 bases and J by 0 bases, with 11 bases between the two germline ends. The CDR3 is 14 amino acids. Germline CDR1 NNHDY, CDR2 SYVADS. Incomplete CDR3 DNA: TGTGCCAGCAGTCCAGGGGCGAGCTCCTAT. Its translation is CASSPGASSY. The complete CDR3 sequence is CASSPGASSYEQYF.